This T cell receptor beta chain appears in the sequencing data of a study of T cells after yellow fever vaccination (dated by TCRdb to about 2019). About the study as a whole: The SMART-Seq v4 Ultra Low Input RNA kit was used to prepare libraries from fractions with low cell numbers. Two healthy male donors, one aged 18 to 30 and one aged 30 to 39 years, made up the cohort. Blood was collected at multiple timepoints before and after primary and secondary immunization, and bulk PBMC replicates and cell subsets were isolated. To follow T-cell clones before and after primary and booster YFV17D yellow fever vaccination, bulk TCR alpha and beta repertoires were sequenced over time. What the work shows at the level of the full study, not this receptor alone: Because abundant contaminating clonotypes from the bulk population could be contained in FACS-sorted repertoires, computational filtering was required. After the booster, most of the clones that had expanded following primary vaccination were detected again (around 95% of CD4 and around 90% of CD8), which suggests that memory was broadly maintained. Compared with the primary T-cell response, the secondary T-cell response was faster but weaker, reaching its peak on day 5 rather than on day 15. A small share of clonotypes was detected in both CD4 and CD8 compartments, with the overlap likely arising from convergent recombination. The study included only two donors, which limits how far the findings can be generalized.

CDR1 and CDR2, per the germline V gene, are ENHRY and SYGVKD. V is pared back by 4 bases and J by 4 bases, with 13 bases lying between the germline termini. Reading from cysteine to phenylalanine, the CDR3 counts 14 amino acids. Here the CDR3 DNA is all that survives: 42 bases in frame from base 1. The treatment or condition tag for this specimen amounts to: live attenuated yellow fever vaccine strain. A standard Ficoll-Paque protocol was used to isolate PBMCs from peripheral blood. Dynabeads CD4 and CD8 positive selection kits were used to isolate CD4 and CD8 T-cell fractions. RNA was extracted with TriZol from bulk PBMCs, CD4 and CD8 fractions, and dextramer-positive and dextramer-negative fractions. This clonotype was detected only a few times. This receptor's antigen is unknown. Base qualities are not provided; no much larger clone lies one nucleotide away. For sequencing, an Illumina NovaSeq 6000 was employed. TCR cDNA was synthesized by 5'RACE template switching, which introduced a universal primer site and unique molecular identifiers. Priming for cDNA synthesis came from both the TCR alpha and TCR beta constant segments. Library amplification involved two PCR steps, and the second step added sample barcodes and sequencing adapters. Libraries were sequenced on Illumina HiSeq 2500 (2x100 bp) or NovaSeq (2x150 bp). The authors' analysis ran thus. Demultiplexing of reads and collapsing into UMI consensus sequences were performed with MIGEC, and V(D)J alignment was carried out with MiXCR. Vaccine-responding clonotypes were identified with edgeR using replicate PBMC samples, with FDR below 0.01 and a log2 fold change above 5 up to day 15 being required. Each bulk clonotype was labeled CD4 or CD8 based on which sequenced repertoire, CD4 or CD8, contained the clonotype at higher abundance. TCRdb handled the public reads itself, with Q25 trimming in fastp and clone calling in MiXCR, and kept productive beta chains. Every CDR3 protein is listed once, alongside the most common genes and DNA of its rows. The V and J calls come from TCRdb's annotation, not from the publication. Counted in this sample were roughly 320,000 distinct CDR3 sequences; about 10% of them appeared once. The top ten clones comprise over 3% of the sample.

Here the chain combines TRBV10-3 and TRBJ1-1; 5 matching bases give a weak D call of TRBD1. The specimen comprised CD4+ T cells sorted from PBMCs, sampled 45 days after the yellow fever booster vaccination. The clonotype was recovered from a man between 18 and 35 years old who received the YFV17D yellow fever vaccine. CDR3 sequence: CAISVKGPGTEAFF. Here is the DNA: TGTGCCATCAGTGTTAAGGGGCCTGGCACTGAAGCTTTCTTT.